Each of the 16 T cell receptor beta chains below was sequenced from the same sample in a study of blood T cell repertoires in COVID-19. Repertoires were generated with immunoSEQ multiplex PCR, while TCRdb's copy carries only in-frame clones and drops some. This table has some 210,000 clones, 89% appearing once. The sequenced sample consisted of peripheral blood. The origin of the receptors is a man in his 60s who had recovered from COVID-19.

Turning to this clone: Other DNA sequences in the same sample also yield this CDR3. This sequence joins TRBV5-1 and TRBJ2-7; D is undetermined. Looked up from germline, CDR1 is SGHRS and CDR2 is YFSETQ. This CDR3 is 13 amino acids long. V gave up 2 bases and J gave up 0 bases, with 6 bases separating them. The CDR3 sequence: CASSFAGSYEQYF. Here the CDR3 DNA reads TGCGCCAGCAGCTTCGCAGGCTCCTACGAGCAGTACTTC.

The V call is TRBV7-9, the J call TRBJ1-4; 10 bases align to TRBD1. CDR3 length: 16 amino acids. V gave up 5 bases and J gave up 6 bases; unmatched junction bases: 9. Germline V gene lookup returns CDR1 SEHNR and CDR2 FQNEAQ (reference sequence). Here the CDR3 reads CASSLDRDRGHEKLFF. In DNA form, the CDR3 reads TGTGCCAGCAGCCTAGATCGTGACAGGGGGCATGAAAAACTGTTTTTT.

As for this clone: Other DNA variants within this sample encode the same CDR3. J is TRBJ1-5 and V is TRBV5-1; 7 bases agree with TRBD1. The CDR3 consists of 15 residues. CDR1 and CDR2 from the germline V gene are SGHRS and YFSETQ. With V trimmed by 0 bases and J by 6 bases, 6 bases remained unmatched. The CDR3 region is CASSLEGQGGQPQHF. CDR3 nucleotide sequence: TGCGCCAGCAGCTTGGAGGGGCAGGGGGGTCAGCCCCAGCATTTT.

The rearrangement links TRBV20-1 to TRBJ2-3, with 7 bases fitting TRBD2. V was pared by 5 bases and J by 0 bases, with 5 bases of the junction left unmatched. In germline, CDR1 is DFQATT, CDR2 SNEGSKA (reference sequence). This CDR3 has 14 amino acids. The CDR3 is CSARELASTDTQYF. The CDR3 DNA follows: TGCAGTGCTCGTGAACTAGCGAGCACAGATACGCAGTATTTT.

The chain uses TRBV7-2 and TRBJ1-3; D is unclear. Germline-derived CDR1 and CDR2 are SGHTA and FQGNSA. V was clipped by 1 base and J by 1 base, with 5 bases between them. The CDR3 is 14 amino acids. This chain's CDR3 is CASSLGGSGNTIYF. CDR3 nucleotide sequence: TGTGCCAGCAGCTTAGGCGGTTCTGGAAACACCATATATTTT.

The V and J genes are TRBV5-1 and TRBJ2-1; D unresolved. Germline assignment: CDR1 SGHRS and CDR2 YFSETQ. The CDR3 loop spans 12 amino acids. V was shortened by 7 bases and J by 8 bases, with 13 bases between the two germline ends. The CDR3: CASGSFSDEQFF. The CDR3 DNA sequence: TGCGCCAGCGGTAGTTTTTCGGATGAGCAGTTCTTC.

The CDR3 coding sequence is TGTGCCACCCGCGGACAGGCCGACTATGGCTACACCTTC. Translating gives CATRGQADYGYTF. The rearrangement joins TRBV10-3 to TRBJ1-2, with 7 bases that match TRBD1. The V segment lost 10 bases and the J segment 3 bases; nucleotides outside the gene matches: 8. The CDR3 totals 13 residues. Germline V lookup: CDR1 ENHRY, CDR2 SYGVKD.

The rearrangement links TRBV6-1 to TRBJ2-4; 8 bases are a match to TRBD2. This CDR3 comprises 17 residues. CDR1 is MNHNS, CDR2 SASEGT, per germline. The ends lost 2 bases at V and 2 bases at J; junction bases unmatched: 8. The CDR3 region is CASSETPPSGPKNIQYF. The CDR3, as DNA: TGTGCCAGCAGTGAAACCCCCCCTAGCGGGCCCAAAAACATTCAGTACTTC.

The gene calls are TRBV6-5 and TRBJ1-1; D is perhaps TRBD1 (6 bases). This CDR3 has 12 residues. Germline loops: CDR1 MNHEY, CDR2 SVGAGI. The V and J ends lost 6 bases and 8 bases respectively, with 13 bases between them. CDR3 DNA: TGTGCCAGCAGGGCAACTGACAGGGAAGCTTTCTTT. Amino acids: CASRATDREAFF.

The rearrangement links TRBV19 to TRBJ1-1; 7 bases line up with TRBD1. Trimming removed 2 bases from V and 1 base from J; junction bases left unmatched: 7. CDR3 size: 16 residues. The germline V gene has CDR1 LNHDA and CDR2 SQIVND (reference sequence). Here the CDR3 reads CASSIQTGRRNTEAFF. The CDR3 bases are TGTGCCAGTAGTATACAGACAGGGAGGAGGAACACTGAAGCTTTCTTT.

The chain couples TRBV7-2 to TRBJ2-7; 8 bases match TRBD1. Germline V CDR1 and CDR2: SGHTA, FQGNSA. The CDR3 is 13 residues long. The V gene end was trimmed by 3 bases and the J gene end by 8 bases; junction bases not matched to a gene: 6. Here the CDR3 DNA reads TGTGCCAGCAGCTTTCCTGGACAGGGTAAGCAGTACTTC. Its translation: CASSFPGQGKQYF.

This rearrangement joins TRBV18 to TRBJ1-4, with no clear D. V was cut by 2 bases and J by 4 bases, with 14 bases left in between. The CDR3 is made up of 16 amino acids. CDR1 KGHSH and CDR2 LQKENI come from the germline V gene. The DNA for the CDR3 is TGTGCCAGCTCACCAAGGAGGACGGAAGTTAATGAAAAACTGTTTTTT. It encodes CASSPRRTEVNEKLFF.

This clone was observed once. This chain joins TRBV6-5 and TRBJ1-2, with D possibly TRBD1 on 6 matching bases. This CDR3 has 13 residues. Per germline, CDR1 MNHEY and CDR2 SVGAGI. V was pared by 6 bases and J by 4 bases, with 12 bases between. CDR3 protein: CASRGDTIYGYTF. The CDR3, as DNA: TGTGCCAGCAGGGGGGACACCATCTATGGCTACACCTTC.

CDR3 nucleotide sequence: TGTGCCAGCAGCTTGACAGGGAACACCGGGGAGCTGTTTTTT. Encoded protein: CASSLTGNTGELFF. The chain is built from TRBV7-7 and TRBJ2-2, with D possibly TRBD1 on 6 matching bases. V was pared by 3 bases and J by 1 base, with 6 bases between. The CDR3 length is 14 residues. The germline CDR1 and CDR2 sequences are SSHAT and FNYEAQ (reference sequence).

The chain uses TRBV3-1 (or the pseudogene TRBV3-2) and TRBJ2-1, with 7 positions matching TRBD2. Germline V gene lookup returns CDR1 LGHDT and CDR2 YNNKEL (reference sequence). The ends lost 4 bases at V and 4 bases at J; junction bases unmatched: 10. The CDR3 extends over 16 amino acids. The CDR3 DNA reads TGTGCCAGCAGCCCCAGAAGGGCTAGCGGATACAATGAGCAGTTCTTC. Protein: CASSPRRASGYNEQFF.

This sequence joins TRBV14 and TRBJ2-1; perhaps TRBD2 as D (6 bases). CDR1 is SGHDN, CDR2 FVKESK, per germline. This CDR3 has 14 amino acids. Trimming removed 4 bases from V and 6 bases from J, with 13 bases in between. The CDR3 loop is CASSRVGTRNEQFF. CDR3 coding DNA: TGTGCCAGCAGCCGGGTTGGGACTCGCAATGAGCAGTTCTTC.